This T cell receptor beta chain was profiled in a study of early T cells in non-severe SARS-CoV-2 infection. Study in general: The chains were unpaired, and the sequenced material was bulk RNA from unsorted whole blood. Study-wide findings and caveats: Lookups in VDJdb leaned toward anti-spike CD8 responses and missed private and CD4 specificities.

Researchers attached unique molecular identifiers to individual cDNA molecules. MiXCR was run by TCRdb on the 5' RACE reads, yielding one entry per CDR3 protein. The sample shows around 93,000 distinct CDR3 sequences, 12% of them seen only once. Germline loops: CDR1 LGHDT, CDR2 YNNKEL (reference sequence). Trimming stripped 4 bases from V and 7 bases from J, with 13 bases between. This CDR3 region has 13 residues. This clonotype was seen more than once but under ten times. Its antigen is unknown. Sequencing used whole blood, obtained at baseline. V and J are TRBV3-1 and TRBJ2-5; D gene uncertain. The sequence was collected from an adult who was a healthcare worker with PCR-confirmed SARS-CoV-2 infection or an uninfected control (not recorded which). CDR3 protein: CASSPPGLRTQYF. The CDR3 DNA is TGTGCCAGCAGCCCGCCCGGGCTTAGGACCCAGTACTTC.